This T cell receptor (beta chain) is from a study of cytomegalovirus exposure and HLA in healthy donors. Germline lookup yields CDR1 SGHRS and CDR2 YFSETQ. CDR3 length: 15 residues. Trimming took 4 bases from V and 5 from J; bases not matched to a gene: 8. Primers included in the PCR were 60 Vbeta and 13 Jbeta primers. Profiling relied on immunoSEQ multiplex PCR, and the TCRdb table lists in-frame clones only, not all of them. The sample lists approximately 220,000 clones; 65% to 85% were seen once. Study-level results: Upon later analysis, TCR association rates were observed to vary by HLA locus, being highest for DRB1 and lowest for HLA-C. Serostatus for CMV was the only available immune exposure information. A later analysis showed that HLA-associated TCR beta chains had undergone more clonal expansion than equally common others. TCR sequences were mostly rare, though some public TCRs occurred in many donors.

With respect to this clone: Antigen unknown.

The chain is built from TRBV5-1 and TRBJ2-2, with 7 nucleotides matching TRBD1. The receptor comes from a boy aged 2 to 10 in good health and CMV-seronegative. Sequencing was performed on PBMCs. The CDR3 DNA reads as TGCGCCAGCAGCCCGGAAGGGGGCCGGACCGGGGAGCTGTTTTTT. This encodes CASSPEGGRTGELFF.